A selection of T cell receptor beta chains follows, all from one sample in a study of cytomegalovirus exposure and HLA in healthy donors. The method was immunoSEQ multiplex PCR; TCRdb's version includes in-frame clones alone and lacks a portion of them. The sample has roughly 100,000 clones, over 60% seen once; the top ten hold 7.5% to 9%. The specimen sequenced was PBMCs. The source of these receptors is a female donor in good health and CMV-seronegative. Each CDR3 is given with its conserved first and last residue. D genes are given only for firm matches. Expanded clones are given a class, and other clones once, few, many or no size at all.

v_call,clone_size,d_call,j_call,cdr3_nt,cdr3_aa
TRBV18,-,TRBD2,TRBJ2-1,TGTGCCAGCTCACCACCCGGGACTAGCGGGGACAATGAGCAGTTCTTC,CASSPPGTSGDNEQFF
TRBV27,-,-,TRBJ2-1,TGTGCCAGCAGCCGCCTCGGCTACAATGAGCAGTTCTTC,CASSRLGYNEQFF
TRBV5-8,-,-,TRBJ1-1,TGTGCCAGCGAACTGGGGGCGATCGGGAACACTGAAGCTTTCTTT,CASELGAIGNTEAFF
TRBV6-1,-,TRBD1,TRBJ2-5,TGTGCCAGCAGTCCCCGGGACAGTTCAGAGCAGTACTTC,CASSPRDSSEQYF
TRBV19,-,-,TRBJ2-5,TGTGCCAGTAGTATGGGACACCAGTACCAAGAGACCCAGTACTTC,CASSMGHQYQETQYF
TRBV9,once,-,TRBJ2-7,TGTGCCAGCAGCGTAGATTCGGGAGTCCCCTACGAGCAGTACTTC,CASSVDSGVPYEQYF
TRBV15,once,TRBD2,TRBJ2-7,TGTGCCACCAGCAGAGATGCAGGGAGGGCGGCCGAGCAGTACTTC,CATSRDAGRAAEQYF
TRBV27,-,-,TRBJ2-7,TGTGCCAGCAGCCCGCGACCGTCAGGGCTACTCTCCTACGAGCAGTACTTC,CASSPRPSGLLSYEQYF
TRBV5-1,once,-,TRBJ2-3,TGCGCCAGCAGCTTGGGACTAACACGAGATACGCAGTATTTT,CASSLGLTRDTQYF
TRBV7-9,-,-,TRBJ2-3,TGTGCCAGCAGCCCCCCTACAGATACGCAGTATTTT,CASSPPTDTQYF
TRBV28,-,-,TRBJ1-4,TGTGCCAGCACGGGACAAAATGAAAAACTGTTTTTT,CASTGQNEKLFF
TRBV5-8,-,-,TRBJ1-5,TGTGCCAGCAGCTCCTGGCGGGGGAAGGGGAATCAGCCCCAGCATTTT,CASSSWRGKGNQPQHF
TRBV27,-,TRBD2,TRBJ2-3,TGTGCCAGCTCAGCGGGCAGCGGGACTCCCACAGATACGCAGTATTTT,CASSAGSGTPTDTQYF
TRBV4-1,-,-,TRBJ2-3,TGCGCCAGCAGCCATGGGACACAGAAGACGTCAGGGACGCAGTATTTT,CASSHGTQKTSGTQYF
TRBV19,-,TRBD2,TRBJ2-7,TGTGCCAGTAGTATAACGCTAGCGGATTCCTACGAGCAGTACTTC,CASSITLADSYEQYF
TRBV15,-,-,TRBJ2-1,TGTGCCACCAGCAGAGCGGGTTCCCGTCCTGGGAATGAGCAGTTCTTC,CATSRAGSRPGNEQFF
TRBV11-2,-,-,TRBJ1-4,TGTGCCAGCAGCCTCACCTCGAGGGAAAAACTGTTTTTT,CASSLTSREKLFF
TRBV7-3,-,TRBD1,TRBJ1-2,TGTGCCAGCAGCCCCCAGGGGGGCTATGGCTACACCTTC,CASSPQGGYGYTF
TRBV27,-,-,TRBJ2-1,TGTGCCAGCAGTCGGTACAATGAGCAGTTCTTC,CASSRYNEQFF
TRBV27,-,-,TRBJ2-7,TGTGCCAGCAGTTTAGGCCCCAGGGCCGGCGAGCAGTACTTC,CASSLGPRAGEQYF
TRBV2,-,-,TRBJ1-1,TGTGCCAGCAGCGAACAGGGGAACACTGAAGCTTTCTTT,CASSEQGNTEAFF
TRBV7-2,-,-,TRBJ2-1,TGTGCCAGCAGCTTAGGTGGGGGGGCCACCTACAATGAGCAGTTCTTC,CASSLGGGATYNEQFF
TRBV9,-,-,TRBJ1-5,TGTGCCAGCAGCGTAGAGGGCAGGGGAAATCAGCCCCAGCATTTT,CASSVEGRGNQPQHF
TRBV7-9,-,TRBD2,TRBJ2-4,TGTGCCAGCAGCCTTAGCGGGACTACGGGCAAAAACATTCAGTACTTC,CASSLSGTTGKNIQYF
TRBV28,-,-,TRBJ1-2,TGTGCCAGCAGTTTGTCAGGGAATAACTATGGCTACACCTTC,CASSLSGNNYGYTF
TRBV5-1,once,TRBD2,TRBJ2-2,TGCGCCAGCAATCGTCTAGCGGGGAATGCCGGGGAGCTGTTTTTT,CASNRLAGNAGELFF
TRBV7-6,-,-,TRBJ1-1,TGTGCCAGCAGCCCTAGCCCTTACACTGAAGCTTTCTTT,CASSPSPYTEAFF
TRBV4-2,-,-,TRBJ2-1,TGTGCCAGCAGCCAAGGGGCGGGGATCTTAAATGAGCAGTTCTTC,CASSQGAGILNEQFF
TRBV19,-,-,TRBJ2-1,TGTGCCAGTAGTATAGTTGAGGGCCGCGAGCAGTTCTTC,CASSIVEGREQFF
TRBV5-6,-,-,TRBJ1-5,TGTGCCAGCAGCTTGGCGAGTCCCAATCAGCCCCAGCATTTT,CASSLASPNQPQHF
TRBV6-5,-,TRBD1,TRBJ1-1,TGTGCCAGCAGTTACAGGGACAGGGTTACTGAAGCTTTCTTT,CASSYRDRVTEAFF
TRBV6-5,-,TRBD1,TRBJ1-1,TGTGCCAGCAGTTACCAGACAGGGAAGACTGAAGCTTTCTTT,CASSYQTGKTEAFF
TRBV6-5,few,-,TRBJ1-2,TGTGCCAGCAGTGTCTTTGGGATGGGAGACTATGGCTACACCTTC,CASSVFGMGDYGYTF
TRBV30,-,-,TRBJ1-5,TGTGCCTGGACCCGACGCGGGGGCGGTCAGCCCCAGCATTTT,CAWTRRGGGQPQHF
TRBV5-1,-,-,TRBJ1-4,TGCGCCAGCAGCTCGGTGACTAATGAAAAACTGTTTTTT,CASSSVTNEKLFF
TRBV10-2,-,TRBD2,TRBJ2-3,TGCGCCAGCAGTCTAGGACTAGCGGGGCACTCTAGCACAGATACGCAGTATTTT,CASSLGLAGHSSTDTQYF
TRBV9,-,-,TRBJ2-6,TGTGCCAGCAGCCGAGGGGGAGACAACGTCCTGACTTTC,CASSRGGDNVLTF
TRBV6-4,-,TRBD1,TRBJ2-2,TGTGCCAGCAGTGCCGGGACAGGGCACACCGGGGAGCTGTTTTTT,CASSAGTGHTGELFF
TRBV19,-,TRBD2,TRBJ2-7,TGTGCCAGTAGTATAACTAGCGGGAGTTGGGAGCAGTACTTC,CASSITSGSWEQYF
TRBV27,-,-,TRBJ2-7,TGTGCCAGCAGTTTAAGTGGGCCCCTATACGAGCAGTACTTC,CASSLSGPLYEQYF
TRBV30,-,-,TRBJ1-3,TGTGCCTGGAGCACCACGGACAGTTCGAGAAACACCATATATTTT,CAWSTTDSSRNTIYF
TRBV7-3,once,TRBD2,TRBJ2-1,TGTGCCAGCAGCCTAGGGACTAGCGGGGGAGATGAGCAGTTCTTC,CASSLGTSGGDEQFF
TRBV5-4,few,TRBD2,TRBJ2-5,TGTGCCAGCAGCTTGGAGCGGGGGGGCCGGACCCAGTACTTC,CASSLERGGRTQYF
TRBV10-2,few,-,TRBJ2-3,TGCGCCAGCAGTCCGACAGGGAGGATCACAGATACGCAGTATTTT,CASSPTGRITDTQYF
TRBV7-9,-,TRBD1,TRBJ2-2,TGTGCCAGCAGCTTAGCACAGGGGGTGTTTTCCGGGGAGCTGTTTTTT,CASSLAQGVFSGELFF
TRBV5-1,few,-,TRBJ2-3,TGCGCCAGCAGCTTGGATGGGGGGGGGCGTACAGATACGCAGTATTTT,CASSLDGGGRTDTQYF
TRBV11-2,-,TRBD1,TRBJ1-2,TGTGCCAGCAGCCCTAGACCACAGGGGGCCTATGGCTACACCTTC,CASSPRPQGAYGYTF
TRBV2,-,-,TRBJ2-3,TGTGCCAGCAGTGGCCCCACGGGGGGCAAGACAGATACGCAGTATTTT,CASSGPTGGKTDTQYF
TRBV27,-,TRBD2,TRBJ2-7,TGTGCCAGCAGTTTATTGGGCCCAGCGGGGTCGTCCTACGAGCAGTACTTC,CASSLLGPAGSSYEQYF
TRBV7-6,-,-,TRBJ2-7,TGTGCCAGCAGCTTAGGCCCGGGGGAGTCCTACGAGCAGTACTTC,CASSLGPGESYEQYF
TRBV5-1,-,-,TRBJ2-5,TGCGCCAGCACCCCGAGCGAGAAGGAGACCCAGTACTTC,CASTPSEKETQYF
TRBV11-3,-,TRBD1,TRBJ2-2,TGTGCCAGCAGCATAAACAGGGGGCTGAACGGGGAGCTGTTTTTT,CASSINRGLNGELFF
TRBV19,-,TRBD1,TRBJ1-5,TGTGCCAGCGGACAGGGGAATCAGCCCCAGCATTTT,CASGQGNQPQHF
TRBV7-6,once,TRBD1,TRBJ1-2,TGTGCCAGCAGCCCACAGGGGGGGGCGCTTGGCTACACCTTC,CASSPQGGALGYTF
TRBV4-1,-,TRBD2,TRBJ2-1,TGCGCCAGCAGCCGAAATCTAGCGGGAGAGTACAATGAGCAGTTCTTC,CASSRNLAGEYNEQFF
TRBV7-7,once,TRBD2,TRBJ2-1,TGTGCTAGCAGCTTAGCCGGCGGGAGTGTCAATGAGCAGTTCTTC,CASSLAGGSVNEQFF
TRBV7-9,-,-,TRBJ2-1,TGTGCCAGCAGCCTCCGGACAGACAATGAGCAGTTCTTC,CASSLRTDNEQFF
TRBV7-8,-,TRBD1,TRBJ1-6,TGTGCCAGCAGCTTAGAAAGACAGGGAATTTCACCCCTCCACTTT,CASSLERQGISPLHF